A selection of T cell receptor beta chains follows, all from one sample in a study of blood T cell repertoires in COVID-19. TCRdb's copy holds only in-frame clones and misses some; the assay was immunoSEQ multiplex PCR. The data show under 150,000 clones, 80% to 85% seen once. The sample taken for sequencing was PBMCs or T cells enriched from blood (not recorded which). These receptors all come from a man aged 30-40 years who had recovered from COVID-19. CDR3s include the opening cysteine and the closing phenylalanine or tryptophan. The order of the fields is D gene, V gene, J gene, clone size, CDR3 protein, CDR3 DNA. A D gene is named only where the DNA matches it firmly. Only part of the rows carry a size: once, few, many, or a class if the clone is expanded.

>TRBD2|TRBV3-1/TRBV3-2|TRBJ2-1|NA
CASRTGLAGGPEQFF
TGTGCCAGCAGAACGGGACTAGCGGGAGGGCCTGAGCAGTTCTTC
>TRBD2|TRBV7-9|TRBJ2-2|NA
CASSPGLAGSITGELFF
TGTGCCAGCAGCCCTGGACTAGCGGGGTCCATTACCGGGGAGCTGTTTTTT
>NA|TRBV19|TRBJ2-2|NA
CASSTGDRTMGLFF
TGTGCCAGTAGTACCGGCGACAGGACGATGGGGCTGTTTTTT
>NA|TRBV4-1|TRBJ1-5|NA
CASSQEAGVVGQPQHF
TGCGCCAGCAGCCAAGAGGCCGGGGTGGTCGGTCAGCCCCAGCATTTT
>NA|TRBV7-7|TRBJ2-6|NA
CASSPQRAGKGSGANVLTF
TGTGCCAGCAGCCCACAGCGGGCAGGGAAGGGATCTGGGGCCAACGTCCTGACTTTC
>NA|TRBV19|TRBJ2-1|NA
CASSIEWDYEQFF
TGTGCCAGTAGTATAGAATGGGACTATGAGCAGTTCTTC
>NA|TRBV7-8|TRBJ2-5|NA
CASSLAAFETQYF
TGTGCCAGCAGCTTAGCAGCTTTCGAGACCCAGTACTTC
>TRBD2|TRBV6-6|TRBJ2-2|few
CASSPSIAGGQFTGELFF
TGTGCCAGCAGTCCCTCTATAGCGGGGGGACAATTTACCGGGGAGCTGTTTTTT
>NA|TRBV6-1|TRBJ1-5|NA
CASSDFGGRGYQPQHF
TGTGCCAGCAGTGATTTCGGTGGGAGGGGCTATCAGCCCCAGCATTTT
>TRBD1|TRBV7-9|TRBJ1-5|NA
CASSWDREEGQPQHF
TGTGCCAGCAGCTGGGACAGGGAAGAGGGACAGCCCCAGCATTTT
>TRBD1|TRBV24-1|TRBJ2-1|NA
CATSSTGPYDNEQFF
TGTGCCACCAGCTCGACAGGGCCTTACGACAATGAGCAGTTCTTC
>TRBD1|TRBV5-5|TRBJ2-7|few
CASSLIPGQSYEQYF
TGTGCCAGCAGCTTGATACCGGGACAGTCCTACGAGCAGTACTTC
>TRBD2|TRBV7-9|TRBJ2-1|once
CASSSGTSGSDEQFF
TGTGCCAGCAGCTCCGGGACTAGCGGGAGTGATGAGCAGTTCTTC
>NA|TRBV3-1/TRBV3-2|TRBJ1-6|NA
CASSHTGMDSPLHF
TGTGCCAGCAGCCATACAGGGATGGACTCACCCCTCCACTTT
>NA|TRBV3-1/TRBV3-2|TRBJ1-6|NA
CASSQGTVNSYNSPLHF
TGTGCCAGCAGCCAAGGGACAGTCAACTCCTATAATTCACCCCTCCACTTT
>TRBD1|TRBV29-1|TRBJ1-2|NA
CSVFGQGRYGYTF
TGCAGCGTTTTTGGACAGGGTCGGTATGGCTACACCTTC
>TRBD1|TRBV7-7|TRBJ2-2|NA
CASSLGTGNTGELFF
TGTGCTAGCAGCTTAGGGACAGGGAACACCGGGGAGCTGTTTTTT